Below, 18 T cell receptor beta chains from the same sample are listed, as sequenced in a study of T-cell reconstitution after alpha-beta-depleted transplantation in children. The TCRbeta library incorporated unique molecular identifiers. MiXCR, run by TCRdb on the PCR reads, gives a single entry per CDR3 protein. The table lists some 350,000 distinct CDR3 sequences, about 9.4% of them singletons. This material consisted of PBMCs from the stem cell graft donor, taken from the stem cell graft. Every receptor here comes from a human donor who donated a stem cell graft to a child with acute lymphoblastic leukemia.

This clonotype has just a few counts. The rearrangement links TRBV20-1 to TRBJ2-3, with 7 nucleotides matching TRBD2. Losses at the gene ends were 1 base for V and 3 bases for J; bases not matched to a gene: 10. The CDR3 contains 16 residues. Germline V CDR1 and CDR2: DFQATT, SNEGSKA (reference sequence). The CDR3 reads CSARGGWRGSTDTQYF. DNA of the CDR3: TGCAGTGCTAGAGGCGGATGGCGCGGGAGTACAGATACGCAGTATTTT.

V usage is TRBV27 and J usage is TRBJ2-1; weak D call: TRBD1 (5 bases). Trimming cost V 4 bases and J 2 bases, with 18 bases left between them. There are 17 residues in the CDR3. The germline CDR1 and CDR2 sequences are MNHEY and SMNVEV (reference sequence). The CDR3 loop is CASSSTQGFRPYNEQFF. CDR3 DNA: TGTGCCAGCAGTTCGACTCAGGGTTTTAGACCCTACAATGAGCAGTTCTTC.

This chain uses TRBV7-9 with TRBJ2-7; 7 bases map to TRBD1. V lost 4 bases and J lost 0; bases outside the gene matches: 6. This CDR3 comprises 15 residues. CDR1 and CDR2 from the germline V gene are SEHNR and FQNEAQ (reference sequence). As DNA, the CDR3 is TGTGCCAGCAGCTACCTCCGGGACAGCTCCTACGAGCAGTACTTC. Protein sequence: CASSYLRDSSYEQYF.

In the case of this clonotype: A much larger clone is a single base away; this may be a read error. This chain links TRBV9 with TRBJ2-1; 7 bases fit TRBD2. Per germline, CDR1 SGDLS and CDR2 YYNGEE. This CDR3 comprises 15 residues. CDR3 bases: TGTGCCAGCAGCGGGGGCGGGAGTCTGAGGAATGAGGAGTTCTTC. Translated, it gives CASSGGGSLRNEEFF.

This clonotype was counted ten times or more. The chain is built from TRBV6-5 and TRBJ1-1; 7 nucleotides align to TRBD1. V lost 2 bases and J lost 1; bases outside the gene matches: 1. This CDR3 is built from 14 residues. CDR1 is MNHEY and CDR2 is SVGAGI in the germline V gene. CDR3 nucleotides: TGTGCCAGCAGTTACAGGGGGCGGAACACTGAAGCTTTCTTT. It specifies CASSYRGRNTEAFF.

In this sample, this clonotype turned up a few times. The genes are TRBV28 and TRBJ2-1; D is undetermined. This CDR3 spans 13 amino acids. Trimming stripped 6 bases from V and 4 bases from J, with 10 bases between. Germline V gene lookup returns CDR1 MDHEN and CDR2 SYDVKM. The CDR3 loop reads CASRPSRYNEQFF. In nucleotides, the CDR3 is TGTGCCAGCAGACCTTCGCGGTACAATGAGCAGTTCTTC. The full variable domain, with the rest looked up from reference TRBV28 and TRBJ2-1, is DVKVTQSSRYLVKRTGEKVFLECVQDMDHENMFWYRQDPGLGLRLIYFSYDVKMKEKGDIPEGYSVSREKKERFSLILESASTNQTSMYLCASRPSRYNEQFFGPGTRLTVL.

In its sample, this clonotype was seen a few times. The chain employs TRBV7-9 and TRBJ1-1; no definite D call. V lost 5 bases, J lost 6 bases, and 10 bases lay in between. The germline CDR1 and CDR2 sequences are SEHNR and FQNEAQ (reference sequence). CDR3 length: 12 residues. The CDR3 DNA follows: TGTGCCAGCAGCCGGACCCCGGCTGAAGCTTTCTTT. Its translation: CASSRTPAEAFF.

There are a few counts of this clonotype. V usage is TRBV12-3 or TRBV12-4 and J usage is TRBJ2-3; no reliable D call. V shed 5 bases and J shed 2 bases, with 20 bases lying between them. CDR3 length equals 17 residues. The CDR3 spells CASSPGPLNIYTDTQYF. The CDR3 coding sequence is TGTGCCAGCAGTCCTGGGCCACTAAACATATACACAGATACGCAGTATTTT.

This clonotype was recorded at least ten times. The V call is TRBV20-1, the J call TRBJ2-7, with D possibly TRBD1 on 6 matching bases. The CDR3 contains 14 residues. Germline V lookup: CDR1 DFQATT, CDR2 SNEGSKA (reference sequence). V lost 4 bases, J lost 3 bases, and 16 bases lay in between. The CDR3 spells CSATTDRHFYEQYF. The CDR3, as DNA: TGCAGTGCTACTACGGACAGACATTTCTACGAGCAGTACTTC.

This clonotype has a handful of counts. The chain has TRBV5-1 and TRBJ1-2; TRBD1 aligns across 7 bases. The junction had 5 bases not matched to a gene; V was cut back by 4 bases and J by 5 bases. CDR3 length: 13 amino acids. CDR1 SGHRS and CDR2 YFSETQ come from the germline V gene. CDR3 region: CASSGGTEYGYTF. CDR3 DNA: TGCGCCAGCAGCGGGGGGACAGAATATGGCTACACCTTC. The entire variable domain, with the rest obtained from reference TRBV5-1 and TRBJ1-2, is as follows: KAGVTQTPRYLIKTRGQQVTLSCSPISGHRSVSWYQQTPGQGLQFLFEYFSETQRNKGNFPGRFSGRQFSNSRSEMNVSTLELGDSALYLCASSGGTEYGYTFGSGTRLTVV.

This clonotype was found a few times. This chain's CDR3 is CASSYSGAVYNEQFF. CDR3 DNA sequence: TGTGCCAGCAGTTACTCGGGGGCTGTCTACAATGAGCAGTTCTTC. The chain combines TRBV6-2 or TRBV6-3 with TRBJ2-1; D may be TRBD1 (6 bases). V gave up 0 bases and J gave up 3 bases, with 9 bases separating them. CDR3 length equals 15 residues. From germline, CDR1 is MNHEY and CDR2 SVGEGT.

As concerns this clonotype: One end of the junction does not line up with germline, which may come from a read error. This chain uses TRBV5-1 with TRBJ2-1; D uncertain. Germline V CDR1 and CDR2: SGHRS, YFSETQ. This CDR3 is built from 18 residues. The CDR3 loop reads CASTSFKSSATTYTEQFF. In DNA, the CDR3 is TGCGCCAGCACTTCCTTTAAGAGCAGCGCGACAACCTACACTGAGCAGTTCTTC. The full variable domain, completed using reference TRBV5-1 and TRBJ2-1, is KAGVTQTPRYLIKTRGQQVTLSCSPISGHRSVSWYQQTPGQGLQFLFEYFSETQRNKGNFPGRFSGRQFSNSRSEMNVSTLELGDSALYLCASTSFKSSATTYTEQFFGPGTRLTVL.

The gene calls are TRBV12-3 or TRBV12-4 and TRBJ2-3; D uncertain. The CDR3 runs to 14 residues. Trimming removed 5 bases from V and 1 base from J, with 10 bases in between. This CDR3 reads CASSPPSGTDTQYF. CDR3 DNA: TGTGCCAGCAGTCCTCCAAGTGGCACAGATACGCAGTATTTT.

This clonotype was counted between two and nine times. The V call is TRBV14, the J call TRBJ2-2; D unresolved. The CDR3 has 14 amino acids. The germline V and J ends were trimmed by 2 bases and 7 bases, with 11 bases remaining between them. Germline CDR1 and CDR2: SGHDN and FVKESK. CDR3 protein: CASSQSLVRGELFF. The CDR3 nucleotides read TGTGCCAGCAGCCAATCCCTAGTACGCGGGGAGCTGTTTTTT.

This CDR3 is CATAIPGQGTILETQYF. CDR3 DNA sequence: TGTGCCACCGCTATTCCGGGACAGGGTACCATCTTGGAGACCCAGTACTTC. V is TRBV15 and J is TRBJ2-5; 9 bases fit TRBD1. Germline lookup yields CDR1 LNHNV and CDR2 YYDKDF (reference sequence). V shed 8 bases, J shed 5 bases, and the junction held 18 bases outside the gene matches. The CDR3 sequence is 17 residues long.

There are a few counts of this clonotype. The chain is built from TRBV7-9 and TRBJ1-2, with D possibly TRBD1 on 6 matching bases. This CDR3 has 15 residues. Germline CDR1 reads SEHNR; CDR2 reads FQNEAQ (reference sequence). Between the trimmed V and J ends, which lost 5 bases and 3 bases, there was a span of 16 bases. CDR3 sequence (DNA): TGTGCCAGCAGCCAGGACGGAGGGGGATACTATGGCTACACCTTC. It encodes CASSQDGGGYYGYTF.

The chain carries TRBV27 and TRBJ2-2; D gene unclear. Trimming pared 3 bases from V and 0 bases from J, leaving 8 bases between. CDR3 length: 15 amino acids. Germline CDR1 MNHEY, CDR2 SMNVEV (reference sequence). This CDR3 reads CASSLVSTNTGELFF. The CDR3 nucleotides are TGTGCCAGCAGTTTGGTCTCCACGAACACCGGGGAGCTGTTTTTT.

This clonotype came up a few times. V is TRBV9 and J is TRBJ2-5, with 8 nucleotides matching TRBD1. In germline, CDR1 is SGDLS, CDR2 YYNGEE. The trim removed 0 bases at V and 5 bases at J, leaving 3 bases unmatched. The CDR3 loop spans 14 amino acids. The CDR3 reads CASSVGQGLETQYF. CDR3 nucleotides: TGTGCCAGCAGCGTAGGACAGGGGTTGGAGACCCAGTACTTC.